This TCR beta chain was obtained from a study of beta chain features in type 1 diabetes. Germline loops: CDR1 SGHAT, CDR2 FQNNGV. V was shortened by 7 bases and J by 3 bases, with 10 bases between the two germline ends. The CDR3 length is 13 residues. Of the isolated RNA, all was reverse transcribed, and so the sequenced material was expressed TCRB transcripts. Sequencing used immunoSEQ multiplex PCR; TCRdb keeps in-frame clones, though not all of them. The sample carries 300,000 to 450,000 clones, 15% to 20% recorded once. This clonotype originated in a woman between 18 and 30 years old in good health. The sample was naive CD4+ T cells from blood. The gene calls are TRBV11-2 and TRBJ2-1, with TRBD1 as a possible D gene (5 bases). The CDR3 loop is CASKATDYNEQFF. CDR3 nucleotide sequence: TGTGCCAGCAAAGCGACAGACTACAATGAGCAGTTCTTC.